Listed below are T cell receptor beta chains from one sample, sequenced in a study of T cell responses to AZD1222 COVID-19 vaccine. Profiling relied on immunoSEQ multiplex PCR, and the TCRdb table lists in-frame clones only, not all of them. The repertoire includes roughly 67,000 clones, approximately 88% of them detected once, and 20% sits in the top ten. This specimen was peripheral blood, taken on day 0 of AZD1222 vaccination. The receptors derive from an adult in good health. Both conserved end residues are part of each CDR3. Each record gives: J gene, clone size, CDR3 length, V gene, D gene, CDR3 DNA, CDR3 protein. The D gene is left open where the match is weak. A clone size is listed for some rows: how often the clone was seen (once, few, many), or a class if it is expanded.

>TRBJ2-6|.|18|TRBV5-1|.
TGCGCCAGCAGCTCCCCCCTCCTATTCGGATCTGGGGCCAACGTCCTGACTTTC
CASSSPLLFGSGANVLTF
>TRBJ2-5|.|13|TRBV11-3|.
TGTGCCAGCAGCTTCGAGGCTAGGGAGACCCAGTACTTC
CASSFEARETQYF
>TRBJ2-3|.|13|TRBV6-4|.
TGTGCCAGCAGTTCGGACATCACAGATACGCAGTATTTT
CASSSDITDTQYF
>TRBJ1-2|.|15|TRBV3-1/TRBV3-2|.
TGTGCCAGCAGCCAAGCTATCGCAGGCAACTATGGCTACACCTTC
CASSQAIAGNYGYTF
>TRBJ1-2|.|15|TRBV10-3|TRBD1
TGTGCCATCAGTGCACCGGGACAGGGTTTCTATGGCTACACCTTC
CAISAPGQGFYGYTF
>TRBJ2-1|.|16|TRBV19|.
TGTGCCAGTAGTCCCCAGCTAGCCCCGGCCTACAATGAGCAGTTCTTC
CASSPQLAPAYNEQFF
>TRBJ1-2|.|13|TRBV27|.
TGTGCCAGCAGTTCCACAGGGATAGATGGCTACACCTTC
CASSSTGIDGYTF
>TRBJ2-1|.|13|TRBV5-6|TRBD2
TGTGCCAGCAGCTTGCGACTAGCCGGTGAGCAGTTCTTC
CASSLRLAGEQFF
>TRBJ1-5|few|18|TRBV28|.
TGTGCCAGCAGTAACCCGAACCTCGACAGATATAGCAATCAGCCCCAGCATTTT
CASSNPNLDRYSNQPQHF
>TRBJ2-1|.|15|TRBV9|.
TGTGCCAGCAGCCTCACAGGGAATGGACCCGGGGAGCAGTTCTTC
CASSLTGNGPGEQFF
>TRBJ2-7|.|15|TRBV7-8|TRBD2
TGTGCCAGCAGCTTAGTACTAGCGGGCAACTACGAGCAGTACTTC
CASSLVLAGNYEQYF